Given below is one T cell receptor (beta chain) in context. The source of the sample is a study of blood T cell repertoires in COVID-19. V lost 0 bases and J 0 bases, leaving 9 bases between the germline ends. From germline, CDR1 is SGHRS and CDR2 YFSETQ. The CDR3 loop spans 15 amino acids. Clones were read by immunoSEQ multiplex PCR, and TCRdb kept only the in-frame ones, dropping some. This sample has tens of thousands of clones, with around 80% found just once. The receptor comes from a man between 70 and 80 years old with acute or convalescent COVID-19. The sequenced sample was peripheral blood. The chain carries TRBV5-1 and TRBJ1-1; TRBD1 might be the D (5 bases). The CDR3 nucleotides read TGCGCCAGCAGCTTGGATACAGGATTGAACACTGAAGCTTTCTTT. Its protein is CASSLDTGLNTEAFF.